The subject of this entry is one T cell receptor beta chain. The repertoire was sequenced with immunoSEQ multiplex PCR; TCRdb's copy has only in-frame clones and lacks some. The sample lists some 250,000 clones, 88% occurring once. This specimen comes from a study of blood T cell repertoires in COVID-19. Germline loops: CDR1 MNHEY, CDR2 SVGAGI. Between the trimmed V and J ends, which lost 5 bases and 2 bases, there was a span of 10 bases. The CDR3 runs 13 residues. The receptor comes from a woman aged 40 to 50 who had recovered from COVID-19. This rearrangement joins TRBV6-5 to TRBJ2-7; D might be TRBD2 (6 bases). The sequencing input was peripheral blood. CDR3 protein: CASSPGGPYEQYV. Here the CDR3 DNA reads TGTGCCAGCAGTCCTGGAGGGCCCTACGAGCAGTACGTC.